Below, one T cell receptor beta chain is given with its context. Described treatment: randomized to nivolumab then ipilimumab (arm A) or the reverse (arm B). No patient had prior DNA-damaging chemotherapy. Sorted cells were live CD3+CD8+, lacking CD19 and CD56, from PBMCs. Profiled with immunoSEQ multiplex PCR; TCRdb holds only in-frame clones, not every one. The data hold over 15,000 clones, with roughly four fifths observed a single time. J gave up 12 bases and V 0 bases, and 5 bases lay outside the gene matches. The CDR3 is 14 residues long. In germline, CDR1 is MNHEY, CDR2 SMNVEV (reference sequence). This sample stems from a study of sequential checkpoint blockade in melanoma. Study summary: First-line arms were nivolumab then ipilimumab, or the reverse, randomized 1:1. Both treatment sequences were followed by maintenance nivolumab.

This sequence originates from a human donor with melanoma. This sequence joins TRBV27 and TRBJ2-1, with 10 bases aligning to TRBD2. This sample comprised CD8+ T cells sorted from blood (inferred from file names), obtained from a patient given nivolumab and ipilimumab in sequence. The CDR3 protein is CASSLSGLASPQFF. The CDR3 DNA follows: TGTGCCAGCAGTTTATCGGGACTAGCGTCACCGCAGTTCTTC.